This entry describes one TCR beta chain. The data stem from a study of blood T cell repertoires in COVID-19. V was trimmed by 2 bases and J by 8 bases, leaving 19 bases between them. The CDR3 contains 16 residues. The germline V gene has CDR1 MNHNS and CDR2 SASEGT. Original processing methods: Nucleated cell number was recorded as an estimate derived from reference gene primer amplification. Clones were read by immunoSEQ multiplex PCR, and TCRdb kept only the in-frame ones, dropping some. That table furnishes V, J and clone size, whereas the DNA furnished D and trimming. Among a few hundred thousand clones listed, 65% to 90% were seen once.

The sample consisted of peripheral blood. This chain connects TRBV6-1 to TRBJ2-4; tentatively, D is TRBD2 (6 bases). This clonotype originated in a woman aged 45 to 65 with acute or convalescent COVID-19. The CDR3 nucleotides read TGTGCCAGCAGTGAATGGGGACTCCCGCGAACGGACATTCAGTACTTC. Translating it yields CASSEWGLPRTDIQYF.